The next 20 T cell receptor beta chains were all read from a single sample in a study of shared clonotypes between healthy human individuals. The method was immunoSEQ multiplex PCR; TCRdb's version includes in-frame clones alone and lacks a portion of them. The profile covers around 550,000 clones, with around 96% appearing a single time and 0.05% to 0.07% taken by the ten largest. What was sequenced was naive CD4+ T cells sorted from blood. Subset described: CD45RA+ positively selected. Source of these receptors: a woman younger than 45 in good health.

The chain has TRBV5-8 and TRBJ2-5, with 10 positions matching TRBD1. The CDR3 runs to 14 residues. The V segment lost 9 bases and the J segment 7 bases; nucleotides outside the gene matches: 12. The germline V gene encodes CDR1 SGHTS and CDR2 YDEGEE. The CDR3 DNA follows: TGTGCCATCACGACAGGGGGCACCTCGGGGACCCAGTACTTC. Encoded protein: CAITTGGTSGTQYF.

The J gene is TRBJ2-5, the V gene TRBV28; D gene uncertain. Judging by the DNA end, TRBJ2-7 fits better; the J call may be wrong. Germline V lookup: CDR1 MDHEN, CDR2 SYDVKM. The CDR3 covers 15 residues. CDR3 sequence: CASSSPRIENYEQYF. The CDR3 bases are TGTGCCAGCAGTTCCCCGCGGATCGAGAACTACGAGCAGTACTTC.

This sequence joins TRBV10-3 and TRBJ2-1; D call uncertain. Germline V gene lookup returns CDR1 ENHRY and CDR2 SYGVKD. Deletions cut 5 bases from V and 7 bases from J, with 9 bases between. The CDR3 runs 12 residues. Here the CDR3 reads CAISQFGNEQFF. The CDR3 bases are TGTGCCATCAGTCAGTTTGGAAATGAGCAGTTCTTC.

As DNA, the CDR3 is TGCGCCAGCAGCGGGACAGTCCAAGAGACCCAGTACTTC. It translates to CASSGTVQETQYF. The chain joins TRBV4-1 to TRBJ2-5; TRBD1 matches 7 bases. CDR1 is MGHRA and CDR2 is YSYEKL in the germline V gene. V lost 5 bases, J lost 1 base, and 1 base stayed unmatched. The CDR3 totals 13 residues.

This rearrangement joins TRBV28 to TRBJ2-7, with 8 positions matching TRBD2. V lost 3 bases to trimming and J lost 0 bases; unmatched junction nucleotides: 10. Germline values: CDR1 MDHEN, CDR2 SYDVKM. This CDR3 is 17 amino acids long. The CDR3 loop is CASSFRWGTSPSYEQYF. The CDR3 DNA reads as TGTGCCAGCAGTTTTCGGTGGGGGACTAGTCCCTCCTACGAGCAGTACTTC.

V and J are TRBV7-9 and TRBJ1-1; D ambiguous. Germline loops: CDR1 SEHNR, CDR2 FQNEAQ (reference sequence). This CDR3 region has 13 residues. With 7 bases removed from V and 7 bases from J, the gap between germline ends came to 16 bases. The CDR3 sequence: CASNEGGIIEAFF. CDR3 sequence (DNA): TGTGCCAGCAATGAGGGCGGGATCATTGAAGCTTTCTTT.

This chain connects TRBV5-1 to TRBJ2-5, with D perhaps TRBD2 (6 bases). CDR1 and CDR2 from the germline V gene are SGHRS and YFSETQ. The CDR3 length is 13 residues. Trimming removed 3 bases at V and 2 bases at J, with 8 bases between. The chain's CDR3 is CASSYSGQETQYF. CDR3 nucleotides: TGCGCCAGCAGCTATAGCGGTCAAGAGACCCAGTACTTC.

The CDR3 region is CASSLEAGSLNQPQHF. The CDR3 nucleotides read TGCGCCAGCAGCTTGGAGGCCGGGTCCTTAAATCAGCCCCAGCATTTT. The rearrangement joins TRBV5-1 to TRBJ1-5; D ambiguous. Germline lookup yields CDR1 SGHRS and CDR2 YFSETQ. The germline V and J ends were trimmed by 0 bases and 4 bases, with 14 bases remaining between them. CDR3 size: 16 residues.

V gene TRBV27 combines with J gene TRBJ2-1; 12 bases fit TRBD2. Germline trimming cut 7 bases from V and 7 bases from J; bases unmatched to any gene: 11. The CDR3 runs 16 residues. In germline, CDR1 is MNHEY, CDR2 SMNVEV (reference sequence). The CDR3 coding sequence is TGTGCCAGCATCCCGATCCTAGCGGGAGGGCGGAATGAGCAGTTCTTC. Encoded protein: CASIPILAGGRNEQFF.

The V and J genes are TRBV5-8 and TRBJ2-5; D possibly matches TRBD1 or TRBD2 (5 bases each). Trimming removed 4 bases at V and 2 bases at J, with 15 bases between. CDR3 size: 15 residues. The germline CDR1 and CDR2 sequences are SGHTS and YDEGEE. The CDR3 is CASSTGTASQETQYF. DNA for the CDR3: TGTGCCAGCAGCACCGGGACGGCGAGTCAAGAGACCCAGTACTTC.

The rearrangement links TRBV28 to TRBJ2-7; 8 bases are shared with TRBD2. The junction had 3 bases not matched to a gene; V was cut back by 2 bases and J by 0 bases. The CDR3 loop spans 15 amino acids. CDR1 MDHEN and CDR2 SYDVKM come from the germline V gene. The CDR3 loop reads CASSLGGRLSYEQYF. The CDR3 DNA is TGTGCCAGCAGTTTAGGCGGGAGGCTCTCCTACGAGCAGTACTTC.

The chain has TRBV7-3 and TRBJ2-1; 7 nucleotides match TRBD2. The CDR3 runs to 16 residues. CDR1 SGHTA and CDR2 FQGTGA come from the germline V gene. Trimming cost V 1 base and J 9 bases; bases outside gene matches: 12. Here the CDR3 DNA reads TGTGCCAGCAGCTTAAGGGTTGGCGGGAGCCGAAGTGAGCAGTTCTTC. This sequence encodes CASSLRVGGSRSEQFF.

The V gene is TRBV10-3, the J gene TRBJ2-3; D is perhaps TRBD2 (5 bases). Trimming cost V 4 bases and J 2 bases, with 10 bases left between them. Germline V gene lookup returns CDR1 ENHRY and CDR2 SYGVKD. This CDR3 spans 14 amino acids. CDR3 residues: CAISVRDHTDTQYF. The CDR3 nucleotides are TGTGCCATCAGTGTGAGGGATCACACAGATACGCAGTATTTT.

V gene TRBV27 combines with J gene TRBJ1-1; no firm D call. In germline, CDR1 is MNHEY, CDR2 SMNVEV (reference sequence). V lost 8 bases, J lost 11 bases, and 9 bases lay in between. The CDR3 contains 9 residues. The CDR3 DNA reads TGTGCCAGCTTCCTAATCGCTTTCTTT. It translates to CASFLIAFF.

The J gene is TRBJ1-2, the V gene TRBV2; a weak D match, TRBD1 (6 bases). V lost 10 bases to trimming and J lost 6 bases, with 18 bases between them. CDR3 length: 13 residues. Germline CDR1 and CDR2: SNHLY and FYNNEI. This chain's CDR3 is CATHREIWDGYTF. CDR3 nucleotide sequence: TGTGCCACCCACAGGGAAATTTGGGATGGCTACACCTTC.

The chain joins TRBV29-1 to TRBJ1-5, with 7 bases matching TRBD1. V lost 4 bases and J lost 5; bases outside the gene matches: 8. Germline lookup yields CDR1 SQVTM and CDR2 ANQGSEA. The CDR3 is 14 amino acids. The CDR3 reads CSVGGDRKDQPQHF. As DNA, the CDR3 is TGCAGCGTTGGGGGGGACAGAAAGGATCAGCCCCAGCATTTT.

The V call is TRBV4-2, the J call TRBJ2-5; D is undetermined. The DNA end lines up better with TRBJ2-7; the J call may be wrong. The germline V gene has CDR1 LGHNA and CDR2 YNFKEQ. The CDR3 is 15 residues long. The CDR3 here is CASSQALGRTYEQYF. The CDR3 DNA sequence: TGTGCCAGCAGCCAAGCTCTGGGCAGAACCTACGAGCAGTACTTC.

The chain employs TRBV27 and TRBJ2-1; the D call may be TRBD1 or TRBD2 (5 bases each). The CDR3 runs to 15 residues. Trimming took 7 bases from V and 1 from J, leaving 14 bases between them. CDR1 and CDR2 from the germline V gene are MNHEY and SMNVEV (reference sequence). The CDR3, as DNA: TGTGCCAGCATTCCGGGACGGTCATCCTACAATGAGCAGTTCTTC. Protein product: CASIPGRSSYNEQFF.

The chain links TRBV7-5 to TRBJ2-1; the DNA was not used to check the table's D call, TRBD2. TRBV7-5 is tagged as a pseudogene. CDR3 length: 17 residues. CDR3: CVRSSNKAGCLWNEQFF. The CDR3 nucleotides read TGTGTCAGAAGCTCCAATAAAGCGGGTTGCTTGTGGAATGAGCAGTTCTTC.

The chain joins TRBV25-1 to TRBJ1-4, with D tentatively TRBD1 (6 bases). Germline CDR1 reads MGHDK; CDR2 reads SYGVNS. Between the trimmed V and J ends, which lost 3 bases and 8 bases, there was a span of 10 bases. The CDR3 spans 13 residues. Here the CDR3 DNA reads TGTGCCAGCAGTGAGGGGGCGAGCGAAAAACTGTTTTTT. As protein: CASSEGASEKLFF.